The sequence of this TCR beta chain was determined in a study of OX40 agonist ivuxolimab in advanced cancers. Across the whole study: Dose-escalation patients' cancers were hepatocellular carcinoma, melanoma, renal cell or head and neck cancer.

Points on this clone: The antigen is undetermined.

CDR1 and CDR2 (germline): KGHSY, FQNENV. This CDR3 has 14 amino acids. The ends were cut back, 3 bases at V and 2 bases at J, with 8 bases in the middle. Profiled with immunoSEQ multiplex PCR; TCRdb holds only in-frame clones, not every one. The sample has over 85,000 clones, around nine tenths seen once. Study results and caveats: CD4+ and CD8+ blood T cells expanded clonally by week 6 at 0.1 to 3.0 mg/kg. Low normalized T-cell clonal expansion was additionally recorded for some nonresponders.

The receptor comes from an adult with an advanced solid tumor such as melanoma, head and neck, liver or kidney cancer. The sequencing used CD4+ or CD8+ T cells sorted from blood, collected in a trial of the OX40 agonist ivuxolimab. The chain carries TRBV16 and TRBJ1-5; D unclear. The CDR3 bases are TGTGCCAGCAGCCACCGGGGAGGCAATCAGCCCCAGCATTTT. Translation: CASSHRGGNQPQHF.